This passage covers 31 T cell receptor beta chains from one sample sequenced in a study of T cell responses to AZD1222 COVID-19 vaccine. TCRdb's copy holds only in-frame clones and misses some; the assay was immunoSEQ multiplex PCR. The data show 110,000 to 150,000 clones, roughly 90% seen once. The sequencing here drew on peripheral blood, taken on day 0 of AZD1222 vaccination. Receptors were obtained from an adult in good health.

This chain uses TRBV7-9 with TRBJ1-3; D gene unclear. Germline CDR1 SEHNR, CDR2 FQNEAQ (reference sequence). Trimming pared 5 bases from V and 0 bases from J, leaving 14 bases between. CDR3 size: 16 residues. As DNA, the CDR3 is TGTGCCAGCAGCATTCGGACGGCGAGCTCTGGAAACACCATATATTTT. It yields the protein CASSIRTASSGNTIYF. Together with reference TRBV7-9 and TRBJ1-3, the CDR3 gives the full variable domain: DTGVSQNPRHKITKRGQNVTFRCDPISEHNRLYWYRQTLGQGPEFLTYFQNEAQLEKSRLLSDRFSAERPKGSFSTLEIQRTEQGDSAMYLCASSIRTASSGNTIYFGEGSWLTVV.

The V gene is TRBV2, the J gene TRBJ1-5; D gene uncertain. The CDR3 is 14 amino acids. The V end was cut by 5 bases, the J end by 3 bases, with 11 bases between. Germline CDR1 is SNHLY and CDR2 is FYNNEI. The CDR3, as DNA: TGTGCCAGCAGTACTGGACGGATCAATCAGCCCCAGCATTTT. Translating gives CASSTGRINQPQHF.

The V call is TRBV11-2, the J call TRBJ1-6; D perhaps matches TRBD1 (5 bases). V lost 2 bases to trimming and J lost 10 bases, with 12 bases between them. The CDR3 consists of 14 residues. Germline V CDR1 and CDR2: SGHAT, FQNNGV. The CDR3 loop is CASSLQGFWSPLHF. CDR3 sequence (DNA): TGTGCCAGCAGCTTACAGGGTTTCTGGTCACCCCTCCACTTT.

This clone has only one observation. The J gene is TRBJ1-2, the V gene TRBV28, with D possibly matching TRBD1 (5 bases). Trimming removed 6 bases at V and 4 bases at J, with 9 bases between. The germline gives CDR1 MDHEN, CDR2 SYDVKM. The CDR3 contains 12 residues. The CDR3 protein is CASRGDSYGYTF. CDR3 sequence (DNA): TGTGCCAGCAGGGGAGACAGCTATGGCTACACCTTC.

This sequence joins TRBV5-5 and TRBJ2-7, with 13 positions matching TRBD2. Germline CDR1 is SGHKS and CDR2 is YYEKEE (reference sequence). This CDR3 is 14 amino acids long. V shed 4 bases, J shed 4 bases, and the junction held 2 bases outside the gene matches. CDR3 bases: TGTGCCAGCAGCCGGACTAGCGGGAGTTACGAGCAGTACTTC. It encodes CASSRTSGSYEQYF. The full variable domain, rest sourced from reference TRBV5-5 and TRBJ2-7, is DAGVTQSPTHLIKTRGQQVTLRCSPISGHKSVSWYQQVLGQGPQFIFQYYEKEERGRGNFPDRFSARQFPNYSSELNVNALLLGDSALYLCASSRTSGSYEQYFGPGTRLTVT.

The chain has TRBV28 and TRBJ1-5; D is uncertain. CDR3 length equals 18 residues. V dropped 2 bases and J dropped 3 bases, with 20 bases sitting between them. Germline assignment: CDR1 MDHEN and CDR2 SYDVKM. CDR3 in amino acids: CASSLDPHLKRVNQPQHF. CDR3 sequence (DNA): TGTGCCAGCAGTTTAGACCCCCATTTAAAGCGGGTCAATCAGCCCCAGCATTTT.

This chain connects TRBV2 to TRBJ2-1; weak D call: TRBD2 (5 bases). V was pared by 5 bases and J by 3 bases, with 8 bases between. This CDR3 has 13 amino acids. The germline V gene encodes CDR1 SNHLY and CDR2 FYNNEI. DNA for the CDR3: TGTGCCAGCAGTTACCGGGACTACAATGAGCAGTTCTTC. Translation: CASSYRDYNEQFF. Complete variable domain (other parts from reference TRBV2 and TRBJ2-1): EPEVTQTPSHQVTQMGQEVILRCVPISNHLYFYWYRQILGQKVEFLVSFYNNEISEKSEIFDDQFSVERPDGSNFTLKIRSTKLEDSAMYFCASSYRDYNEQFFGPGTRLTVL.

In DNA form, the CDR3 reads TGTGCCTGGACCGTGACGAGGGGAAGTATAATGAACACTGAAGCTTTCTTT. Residues: CAWTVTRGSIMNTEAFF. V usage is TRBV30 and J usage is TRBJ1-1; maybe TRBD1 (5 bases). CDR3 size: 17 residues. CDR1 is GTSNPN and CDR2 is SVGIG in the germline V gene (reference sequence). Trimming shortened V by 4 bases and J by 0 bases, and 21 bases separated the two germline ends.

This rearrangement joins TRBV7-9 to TRBJ1-1, with 8 positions matching TRBD1. Germline lookup yields CDR1 SEHNR and CDR2 FQNEAQ (reference sequence). The CDR3 covers 13 residues. Trimming cost V 4 bases and J 12 bases; bases outside gene matches: 10. The chain's CDR3 is CASSSGEDRVTFF. The CDR3 nucleotides read TGTGCCAGCAGCTCTGGAGAGGACAGGGTGACTTTCTTT.

The chain combines TRBV4-1 with TRBJ1-5; maybe TRBD1 (5 bases). The CDR3 has 14 residues. CDR1 is MGHRA and CDR2 is YSYEKL in the germline V gene. V lost 0 bases to trimming and J lost 6 bases, with 9 bases between them. Here the CDR3 DNA reads TGCGCCAGCAGCCAAGAAGGGGACGGTCAGCCCCAGCATTTT. Translation gives CASSQEGDGQPQHF.

The chain couples TRBV6-5 to TRBJ1-5; the D is unclear. There are 13 residues in the CDR3. V was pared by 6 bases and J by 4 bases, with 10 bases between. Germline CDR1 MNHEY, CDR2 SVGAGI. CDR3 region: CASRPSLNQPQHF. CDR3 sequence (DNA): TGTGCCAGCAGACCCAGCTTAAATCAGCCCCAGCATTTT.

The J gene is TRBJ1-1, the V gene TRBV6-6, with D maybe TRBD1 (6 bases). The V gene's germline CDR1 is MNHNY and CDR2 SVGAGI (reference sequence). CDR3 length: 15 residues. V lost 0 bases, J lost 2 bases, and 10 bases lay in between. The CDR3 reads CASSYSRDTNTEAFF. CDR3 bases: TGTGCCAGCAGTTACTCGAGGGACACCAACACTGAAGCTTTCTTT.

The chain employs TRBV7-9 and TRBJ2-5; a possible D gene is TRBD2 (5 bases). CDR3 size: 14 residues. Germline V gives CDR1 SEHNR, CDR2 FQNEAQ (reference sequence). V lost 5 bases and J lost 5, with 15 bases in between. CDR3 in DNA: TGTGCCAGCAGCCCTCAGACACGGACTGAGACCCAGTACTTC. The encoded protein is CASSPQTRTETQYF.

This chain connects TRBV27 to TRBJ2-6; 8 positions match TRBD2. Per the germline V gene, CDR1 is MNHEY and CDR2 is SMNVEV (reference sequence). The CDR3 has 18 amino acids. The V gene end was trimmed by 6 bases and the J gene end by 0 bases; junction bases not matched to a gene: 10. The chain's CDR3 is CASRLGPGTSSGANVLTF. CDR3 coding DNA: TGTGCCAGCAGGCTAGGTCCCGGGACTAGCTCTGGGGCCAACGTCCTGACTTTC.

This CDR3 reads CASRIKRTGIYEQYF. As DNA, the CDR3 is TGTGCCAGCAGGATAAAGCGGACAGGGATCTACGAGCAGTACTTC. This chain joins TRBV28 and TRBJ2-7; 8 bases fit TRBD1. Trimming removed 6 bases from V and 3 bases from J; junction bases left unmatched: 10. The CDR3 spans 15 residues. Per germline, CDR1 MDHEN and CDR2 SYDVKM.

The chain joins TRBV6-1 to TRBJ2-7; the D is unclear. The V gene's germline CDR1 is MNHNS and CDR2 SASEGT. The CDR3 has 12 amino acids. With 5 bases removed from V and 3 bases from J, the gap between germline ends came to 8 bases. CDR3 region: CASSYEHYEQYF. DNA for the CDR3: TGTGCCAGCAGTTATGAACACTACGAGCAGTACTTC.

The chain recombines TRBV24-1 with TRBJ2-1; 8 positions match TRBD1. V was clipped by 9 bases and J by 4 bases; unmatched bases: 4. The CDR3 covers 13 residues. Germline V gene sequence: CDR1 KGHDR, CDR2 SFDVKD. The CDR3: CATRDRRYNEQFF. DNA for the CDR3: TGTGCCACCCGGGACAGGCGTTACAATGAGCAGTTCTTC.

The chain is built from TRBV27 and TRBJ2-7; a possible D gene is TRBD2 (5 bases). Germline CDR1 reads MNHEY; CDR2 reads SMNVEV (reference sequence). V lost 3 bases and J lost 0, with 9 bases in between. This CDR3 has 14 residues. The CDR3 here is CASSLAGSSYEQYF. CDR3 DNA sequence: TGTGCCAGCAGTTTGGCGGGCAGCTCCTACGAGCAGTACTTC.

This chain joins TRBV6-2 or TRBV6-3 and TRBJ2-2, with D perhaps TRBD1 (6 bases). Trimming stripped 5 bases from V and 4 bases from J, with 14 bases between. CDR1 and CDR2 (germline): MNHEY, SVGEGT. This CDR3 spans 15 amino acids. The DNA of the CDR3 is TGTGCCAGCAGTATTTTGACAGGTTTCACCGGGGAGCTGTTTTTT. Protein sequence: CASSILTGFTGELFF.

This chain uses TRBV5-5 with TRBJ2-1, with a possible D match to TRBD2 (6 bases). V lost 1 base and J 3 bases, leaving 17 bases between the germline ends. Germline CDR1 and CDR2: SGHKS and YYEKEE (reference sequence). The CDR3 contains 17 residues. This CDR3 is CASSLFDFGTRYNEQFF. In DNA form, the CDR3 reads TGTGCCAGCAGCTTGTTTGATTTCGGGACTCGCTACAATGAGCAGTTCTTC.

This clone has a handful of counts. The V gene is TRBV18, the J gene TRBJ2-1; 7 nucleotides match TRBD1. The V segment lost 4 bases and the J segment 8 bases; nucleotides outside the gene matches: 11. Germline assignment: CDR1 KGHSH and CDR2 LQKENI. This CDR3 is 15 amino acids long. For the CDR3, the DNA is TGTGCCAGCTCACTGACAGGGAGCTTTCTTGATGAGCAGTTCTTC. Protein sequence: CASSLTGSFLDEQFF.

The chain has TRBV2 and TRBJ2-3; possibly TRBD1 for D (6 bases). Trimming took 6 bases from V and 1 from J, leaving 17 bases between them. The CDR3 covers 16 residues. Germline values: CDR1 SNHLY, CDR2 FYNNEI. Here the CDR3 DNA reads TGTGCCAGCAGGGGACGGACGTCAGGGGGCACAGATACGCAGTATTTT. This encodes CASRGRTSGGTDTQYF.

The genes are TRBV7-2 and TRBJ2-7, with 8 bases aligning to TRBD1. CDR1 is SGHTA, CDR2 FQGNSA, per germline. CDR3 length equals 14 residues. Trimming cost V 5 bases and J 3 bases; bases outside gene matches: 6. CDR3: CASSPGQGGYEQYF. In nucleotides, the CDR3 is TGTGCCAGCAGCCCAGGACAGGGTGGCTACGAGCAGTACTTC.

The chain has TRBV18 and TRBJ1-5; TRBD1 agrees at 10 bases. The V gene's germline CDR1 is KGHSH and CDR2 LQKENI. J gave up 8 bases and V 5 bases, and 9 bases lay outside the gene matches. This CDR3 is 15 amino acids long. CDR3 region: CASSARTGGFEPQHF. DNA for the CDR3: TGTGCCAGCTCAGCAAGGACAGGGGGGTTTGAGCCCCAGCATTTT.

The chain employs TRBV5-1 and TRBJ1-2; no firm D call. The V gene's germline CDR1 is SGHRS and CDR2 YFSETQ. This CDR3 has 13 residues. Trimming left V 5 bases short and J 1 base short, with 9 bases between. Here the CDR3 reads CASSPGVNYGYTF. In DNA, the CDR3 is TGCGCCAGCAGTCCCGGGGTTAACTATGGCTACACCTTC. Supplemented by reference TRBV5-1 and TRBJ1-2, the full variable domain reads KAGVTQTPRYLIKTRGQQVTLSCSPISGHRSVSWYQQTPGQGLQFLFEYFSETQRNKGNFPGRFSGRQFSNSRSEMNVSTLELGDSALYLCASSPGVNYGYTFGSGTRLTVV.

The CDR3 DNA is TGTGCCAGCAGTTACTCGACCGGGACATACAATGAGCAGTTCTTC. Translating gives CASSYSTGTYNEQFF. The J gene is TRBJ2-1, the V gene TRBV6-5; tentative D call: TRBD1 (6 bases). The CDR3 loop spans 15 amino acids. CDR1 is MNHEY, CDR2 SVGAGI, per germline. The germline V and J ends were trimmed by 0 bases and 4 bases, with 10 bases remaining between them.

The J gene is TRBJ2-7, the V gene TRBV19; 9 bases match TRBD2. Germline V gene lookup returns CDR1 LNHDA and CDR2 SQIVND (reference sequence). The V segment lost 9 bases and the J segment 2 bases; nucleotides outside the gene matches: 11. CDR3 length equals 15 residues. CDR3: CASKGREGPTYEQYF. The CDR3 nucleotides read TGTGCCAGCAAGGGGCGGGAGGGCCCTACCTACGAGCAGTACTTC. The full variable domain, in which reference TRBV19 and TRBJ2-7 provide the parts outside the CDR3, is DGGITQSPKYLFRKEGQNVTLSCEQNLNHDAMYWYRQDPGQGLRLIYYSQIVNDFQKGDIAEGYSVSREKKESFPLTVTSAQKNPTAFYLCASKGREGPTYEQYFGPGTRLTVT.

This clone has a single count. The chain is built from TRBV10-3 and TRBJ1-3; D call uncertain. Germline V gene data show CDR1 as ENHRY and CDR2 as SYGVKD. CDR3 length: 14 residues. Trimming shortened V by 7 bases and J by 0 bases, and 10 bases separated the two germline ends. The CDR3 coding sequence is TGTGCCATCAACCCAGGAAGCTCTGGAAACACCATATATTTT. Translating gives CAINPGSSGNTIYF.

This chain joins TRBV2 and TRBJ1-3; D remains unclear. The CDR3 has 14 residues. Per the germline V gene, CDR1 is SNHLY and CDR2 is FYNNEI. Trimming took 4 bases from V and 0 from J, leaving 7 bases between them. The CDR3 DNA sequence: TGTGCCAGCAGTGCGCAGACCTCTGGAAACACCATATATTTT. It codes for CASSAQTSGNTIYF.

V is TRBV18 and J is TRBJ1-5; D is possibly TRBD1 (5 bases). CDR1 is KGHSH and CDR2 is LQKENI in the germline V gene. The CDR3 has 15 residues. V gave up 1 base and J gave up 1 base, with 8 bases separating them. The CDR3 sequence is CASSPQGPSNQPQHF. For the CDR3, the DNA is TGTGCCAGCTCACCACAGGGACCCAGCAATCAGCCCCAGCATTTT.

The chain links TRBV12-5 to TRBJ1-2; no reliable D call. V was pared by 1 base and J by 5 bases, with 2 bases between. Germline assignment: CDR1 LGHNT and CDR2 FRNRAP. The CDR3 covers 11 residues. CDR3 in DNA: TGTGCTAGTGGTTTGGAATATGGCTACACCTTC. It codes for CASGLEYGYTF.